One sample yielded the 31 T cell receptor beta chains listed below, sequenced in a study of blood T cells in healthy people across ages (dated by TCRdb to about 2015). The library came from 5' RACE. TCRdb shows the sequencer as Illumina HiSeq 2500. The second PCR ran for roughly 7 to 12 cycles and used a J-beta primer mix along with a sample-barcoded 5' primer. Starting from the raw public reads, TCRdb applied fastp trimming at Q25, assembled clones with MiXCR and retained in-frame beta chains. Every distinct CDR3 protein forms one entry, paired with its most common genes and DNA. The sample table holds approximately 680,000 distinct CDR3 sequences, of which 32% were seen once. Clones ranked in the top ten supply roughly 15% of the sample. The sample taken for sequencing was blood. The receptors were gathered from a woman older than 75 in good health. Donor details come from another sample of the same person, matched by shared clones.

The chain is built from TRBV6-1 and TRBJ1-5; TRBD1 agrees at 11 bases. CDR1 and CDR2 (germline): MNHNS, SASEGT. The V segment lost 5 bases and the J segment 4 bases; nucleotides outside the gene matches: 4. CDR3 length equals 15 residues. CDR3 bases: TGTGCCAGCAGTAGCCGGGACAGGGGGAATCAGCCCCAGCATTTT. This encodes CASSSRDRGNQPQHF.

This clonotype was recorded at least ten times. The V gene is TRBV15, the J gene TRBJ1-2; D might be TRBD1 (5 bases). Germline V gene sequence: CDR1 LNHNV, CDR2 YYDKDF (reference sequence). V was trimmed by 0 bases and J by 5 bases, leaving 16 bases between them. The CDR3 is made up of 16 amino acids. The CDR3 loop reads CATSRDRSNRGYGYTF. In DNA form, the CDR3 reads TGTGCCACCAGCAGAGATCGTAGTAACCGGGGGTATGGCTACACCTTC.

This clonotype has at least ten counts. The V call is TRBV28, the J call TRBJ2-7; the D is unclear. Germline V CDR1 and CDR2: MDHEN, SYDVKM. V gave up 3 bases and J gave up 2 bases, with 8 bases separating them. This CDR3 has 13 amino acids. The CDR3 protein is CASSFIVPYEQYF. The CDR3 region has the DNA TGTGCCAGCAGTTTTATCGTCCCCTACGAGCAGTACTTC.

This rearrangement joins TRBV20-1 to TRBJ2-3, with TRBD2 matching 9 bases. This CDR3 is built from 16 residues. CDR1 DFQATT and CDR2 SNEGSKA come from the germline V gene (reference sequence). The trim removed 0 bases at V and 4 bases at J, leaving 8 bases unmatched. The CDR3 nucleotides read TGCAGTGCTAGAGATAGTGGCGGGAGGGCCCCAGATACGCAGTATTTT. This gives the protein CSARDSGGRAPDTQYF.

This clonotype was recorded at least ten times. The chain couples TRBV6-2 or TRBV6-3 to TRBJ1-5; TRBD1 matches 7 bases. The CDR3 is 14 amino acids. CDR1 is MNHEY and CDR2 is SVGEGT in the germline V gene. J lost 6 bases, V lost 6 bases, and 8 bases had no gene match. CDR3 DNA sequence: TGTGCCAGCAGGGTAGGGGGCATCGGTCAGCCCCAGCATTTT. Amino acids: CASRVGGIGQPQHF.

As for this clonotype: A much bigger clone sits one base away, suggesting this may be a read error. The chain recombines TRBV12-3 or TRBV12-4 with TRBJ2-3, with TRBD1 identical over 10 bases. V dropped 3 bases and J dropped 3; count of bases not matched to a gene: 3. The CDR3 sequence is 15 residues long. CDR3 nucleotide sequence: TGTGCCAGCAGTTTTGGGGGACAGGGGACAGATACGCAGTATTTT. Translated: CASSFGGQGTDTQYF.

This clonotype has ten or more counts. The chain employs TRBV5-1 and TRBJ2-1; perhaps TRBD1 as D (6 bases). The CDR3 consists of 17 residues. CDR1 is SGHRS and CDR2 is YFSETQ in the germline V gene. Trimming pared 4 bases from V and 0 bases from J, leaving 17 bases between. The CDR3 sequence is CASSGGQGPSSYNEQFF. Here the CDR3 DNA reads TGCGCCAGCAGCGGGGGCCAGGGCCCCAGCTCCTACAATGAGCAGTTCTTC.

The genes are TRBV4-2 and TRBJ2-7, with a possible D match to TRBD2 (5 bases). There are 17 residues in the CDR3. The V end was cut by 0 bases, the J end by 0 bases, with 15 bases between. The germline gives CDR1 LGHNA, CDR2 YNFKEQ. The CDR3 nucleotides read TGTGCCAGCAGCCAAGAGGCTTTCGCGGGTACCTCCTACGAGCAGTACTTC. Translated: CASSQEAFAGTSYEQYF.

Turning to this clonotype: A much larger clonotype is one base distant, so this may be a read error. This chain connects TRBV5-6 to TRBJ1-2; a possible D gene is TRBD1 (5 bases). CDR3 length: 15 amino acids. Germline-derived CDR1 and CDR2 are SGHDT and YYEEEE. This CDR3 reads CASSLVGRDGYGFTF. The CDR3 nucleotides are TGTGCCAGCAGCCTGGTGGGCAGGGATGGTTATGGCTTCACCTTC.

With regard to this clonotype: One end of the junction varies from germline; a read error may be responsible. The rearrangement links TRBV28 to TRBJ2-7; tentatively, D is TRBD1 or TRBD2 (7 bases each). The CDR3 totals 14 residues. Germline V gene data show CDR1 as MDHEN and CDR2 as SYDVKM. CDR3 DNA: TGTACCAGCGGCCTGGGGAGGGGGCCCTACGAGCAGTACTTC. It encodes CTSGLGRGPYEQYF.

This clonotype was seen just once. The chain combines TRBV28 with TRBJ1-6; D might be TRBD1 (6 bases). Trimming pared 6 bases from V and 5 bases from J, leaving 14 bases between. Germline values: CDR1 MDHEN, CDR2 SYDVKM. The CDR3 length is 15 residues. The CDR3 nucleotides are TGTGCCAGCAGGTTAGAAACAGGGCATAATTCACCCCTCCACTTT. It yields the protein CASRLETGHNSPLHF.

This clonotype was picked up many times. This chain uses TRBV11-2 with TRBJ2-7; maybe TRBD2 (5 bases). The CDR3 is 11 residues long. The ends were cut back, 8 bases at V and 1 base at J, with 6 bases in the middle. From germline, CDR1 is SGHAT and CDR2 FQNNGV. CDR3 sequence: CASGGSYEQYF. CDR3 bases: TGTGCCAGCGGAGGATCCTACGAGCAGTACTTC.

The J gene is TRBJ2-2, the V gene TRBV6-6, with D maybe TRBD2 (5 bases). The CDR3 spans 16 residues. V shed 4 bases and J shed 4 bases, with 16 bases lying between them. From germline, CDR1 is MNHNY and CDR2 SVGAGI (reference sequence). As DNA, the CDR3 is TGTGCCAGCAGTTTGTACGAGGGAATGGGCACCGGGGAGCTGTTTTTT. It is translated as CASSLYEGMGTGELFF.

The chain recombines TRBV19 with TRBJ2-6, with D possibly TRBD1 on 6 matching bases. The CDR3 spans 15 residues. Trimming left V 6 bases short and J 1 base short, with 10 bases between. Germline CDR1 LNHDA, CDR2 SQIVND (reference sequence). The CDR3 bases are TGTGCCAGTAGCCGACAGGCTTCTGGGGCCAACGTCCTGACTTTC. It encodes CASSRQASGANVLTF.

This clonotype has a count of ten or more. The chain combines TRBV29-1 with TRBJ2-1; either TRBD1 or TRBD2 may fit D (6 bases each). The V gene lost 7 bases and the J gene lost 8 bases, with 21 bases spanning the gap. Germline V gene data show CDR1 as SQVTM and CDR2 as ANQGSEA. The CDR3 totals 14 residues. CDR3 coding DNA: TGCAGCGGGGGATGGGGGGCGCCATCGGATGAGCAGTTCTTC. This codes for CSGGWGAPSDEQFF.

This clonotype was detected a few times. The chain employs TRBV12-3 or TRBV12-4 and TRBJ2-2; a possible D gene is TRBD2 (5 bases). The V and J ends lost 5 bases and 2 bases respectively, with 12 bases between them. The CDR3 runs to 15 residues. The CDR3 DNA sequence: TGTGCCAGCAGTGGACTCGGGCATAACACCGGGGAGCTGTTTTTT. This gives the protein CASSGLGHNTGELFF.

The rearrangement uses TRBV5-1 and TRBJ1-1; a weak D match, TRBD1 (5 bases). Germline V gene data show CDR1 as SGHRS and CDR2 as YFSETQ. Trimming removed 3 bases from V and 7 bases from J, with 13 bases in between. The CDR3 runs to 13 residues. As DNA, the CDR3 is TGCGCCAGCAGCTATCAGATCGACAGTGAAGCTTTCTTT. This translates into CASSYQIDSEAFF.

The CDR3 sequence: CASSPVGGARVDEQFF. CDR3 nucleotides: TGCGCCAGCAGCCCCGTGGGGGGGGCCCGGGTCGATGAGCAGTTCTTC. J is TRBJ2-1 and V is TRBV5-1; D is perhaps TRBD2 (7 bases). CDR1 and CDR2 (germline): SGHRS, YFSETQ. Deletions cut 4 bases from V and 8 bases from J, with 22 bases between. The CDR3 has 16 amino acids.

CDR3: CASSLVTGSALHF. The CDR3 coding sequence is TGTGCCAGCAGCTTAGTAACGGGGTCGGCCCTCCACTTT. This rearrangement joins TRBV7-6 to TRBJ1-6; no clear D gene. Trimming shortened V by 1 base and J by 14 bases, and 12 bases separated the two germline ends. The CDR3 is 13 residues long. CDR1 and CDR2 (germline): SGHVS, FNYEAQ. Together with reference TRBV7-6 and TRBJ1-6, the CDR3 gives the full variable domain: GAGVSQSPRYKVTKRGQDVALRCDPISGHVSLYWYRQALGQGPEFLTYFNYEAQQDKSGLPNDRFSAERPEGSISTLTIQRTEQRDSAMYRCASSLVTGSALHFGNGTRLTVT.

In the case of this clonotype: Possible read error: a much larger clone is one base away. The chain recombines TRBV7-2 with TRBJ2-7; D is undetermined. The end of the DNA aligns better with TRBJ2-5, so the J call may be wrong. This CDR3 contains 12 residues. Germline V gene lookup returns CDR1 SGHTA and CDR2 FQGNSA. As DNA, the CDR3 is TGTGCCAGCCGATTAGGCCAAGGGACCCAGTACTTC. As protein: CASRLGQGTQYF.

A remark on this clonotype: Possible read error: a much larger clone is one base away. The chain is built from TRBV27 and TRBJ1-6; D may be TRBD1 (6 bases). CDR3 length: 15 residues. Germline values: CDR1 MNHEY, CDR2 SMNVEV (reference sequence). CDR3 coding DNA: TGTGCCGGCAGTTTATCGGGGGGACAATATTCACCCCTCCACTTT. Translated: CAGSLSGGQYSPLHF.

V and J are TRBV5-1 and TRBJ1-1; D gene ambiguous. From germline, CDR1 is SGHRS and CDR2 YFSETQ. This CDR3 is 14 amino acids long. Trimming cost V 4 bases and J 5 bases, with 15 bases left between them. This chain's CDR3 is CASSIGLEGTEAFF. Here the CDR3 DNA reads TGCGCCAGCAGCATCGGGTTGGAGGGAACTGAAGCTTTCTTT.

A word on this clonotype: A much larger clone lies one base from this, so it may be a read error. The chain employs TRBV20-1 and TRBJ2-3; 10 nucleotides agree with TRBD2. Germline CDR1 DFQATT, CDR2 SNEGSKA (reference sequence). The CDR3 totals 16 residues. The CDR3 DNA is TGCAGTGTTAGAGATCGCCTAGCGGGGGTAGCCGATACGCAGTATTTT. Translated: CSVRDRLAGVADTQYF.

This clonotype was recorded only once. The rearrangement uses TRBV6-5 and TRBJ1-2; D unresolved. Germline CDR1 is MNHEY and CDR2 is SVGAGI. V gave up 2 bases and J gave up 8 bases, with 21 bases separating them. The CDR3 has 16 amino acids. CDR3 in amino acids: CASSYGQLSHPRGYTF. CDR3 DNA: TGTGCCAGCAGTTACGGGCAGCTTAGCCACCCTCGGGGCTACACCTTC.

This clonotype was seen repeatedly, ten times or more. This rearrangement joins TRBV7-8 to TRBJ2-5, with a possible D match to TRBD1 (5 bases). V was pared by 0 bases and J by 4 bases, with 15 bases between. In germline, CDR1 is SGHVS, CDR2 FQNEAQ. The CDR3 spans 16 residues. The CDR3 DNA is TGTGCCAGCAGCTTAGCCCCCGGCGGCAGGGTAGAGACCCAGTACTTC. Translated: CASSLAPGGRVETQYF.

At least ten counts were recorded for this clonotype. This chain uses TRBV3-1 with TRBJ2-1; 9 positions match TRBD2. CDR1 is LGHDT, CDR2 YNNKEL, per germline (reference sequence). The V and J ends lost 4 bases and 7 bases, in that order; junction bases with no gene match: 8. There are 15 residues in the CDR3. DNA for the CDR3: TGTGCCAGCAGCCTACAGCGGGGGGCTTGGAATGAGCAGTTCTTC. This sequence encodes CASSLQRGAWNEQFF.

Notes on this clonotype: A read error may explain this, as a much larger clone is one base away. V is TRBV7-2 and J is TRBJ1-1, with TRBD1 as a possible D gene (5 bases). In germline, CDR1 is SGHTA, CDR2 FQGNSA. This CDR3 contains 15 residues. CDR3 in DNA: TGTGTCAGCAGCCCGCGCGGGGGGTCGGGCACTGAAGCTTTCTTT. Translating gives CVSSPRGGSGTEAFF.

Ten or more counts support this clonotype. The CDR3 reads CASSRRDNSPLHF. The CDR3 nucleotides are TGTGCCAGCAGCCGGCGGGATAATTCACCCCTCCACTTT. V and J are TRBV12-3 or TRBV12-4 and TRBJ1-6, with D unclear. Trimming shortened V by 6 bases and J by 5 bases, and 8 bases separated the two germline ends. This CDR3 is 13 amino acids long.

This rearrangement joins TRBV12-3 or TRBV12-4 to TRBJ2-5; D may be TRBD2 (6 bases). The CDR3 is 13 amino acids. Trimming stripped 6 bases from V and 3 bases from J, with 11 bases between. DNA for the CDR3: TGTGCCAGCAGGCGGGACGGGGAAGAGACCCAGTACTTC. This gives the protein CASRRDGEETQYF.

This rearrangement joins TRBV3-1 to TRBJ2-7; 7 bases are shared with TRBD1. Germline lookup yields CDR1 LGHDT and CDR2 YNNKEL (reference sequence). The trim removed 1 base at V and 3 bases at J, leaving 6 bases unmatched. The CDR3 is made up of 15 amino acids. CDR3 nucleotides: TGTGCCAGCAGCCAAGGGCCAGGGGGATTCTACGAGCAGTACTTC. It translates to CASSQGPGGFYEQYF.

This clonotype has a single count. The chain uses TRBV20-1 and TRBJ2-3; D unresolved. Germline-derived CDR1 and CDR2 are DFQATT and SNEGSKA (reference sequence). This CDR3 contains 17 residues. Trimming shortened V by 3 bases and J by 5 bases, and 24 bases separated the two germline ends. The CDR3 region has the DNA TGCAGTGCTAGGCGCGCAGCCATCTCCGCCCCCCGAGATACGCAGTATTTT. It codes for CSARRAAISAPRDTQYF.